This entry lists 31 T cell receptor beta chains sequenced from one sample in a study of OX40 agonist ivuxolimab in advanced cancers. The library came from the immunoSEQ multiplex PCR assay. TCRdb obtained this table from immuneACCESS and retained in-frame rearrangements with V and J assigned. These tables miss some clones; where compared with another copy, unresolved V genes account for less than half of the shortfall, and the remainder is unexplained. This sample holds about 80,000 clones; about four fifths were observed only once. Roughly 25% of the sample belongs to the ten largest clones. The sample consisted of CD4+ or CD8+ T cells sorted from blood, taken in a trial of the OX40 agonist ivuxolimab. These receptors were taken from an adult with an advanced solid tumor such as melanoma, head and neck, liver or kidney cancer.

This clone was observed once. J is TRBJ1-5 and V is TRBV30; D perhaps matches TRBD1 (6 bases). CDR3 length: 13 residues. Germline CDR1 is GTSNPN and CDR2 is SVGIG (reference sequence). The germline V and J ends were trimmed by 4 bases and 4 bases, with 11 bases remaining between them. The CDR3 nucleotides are TGTGCCTGGACGCCAGGGGCTAATCAGCCCCAGCATTTT. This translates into CAWTPGANQPQHF. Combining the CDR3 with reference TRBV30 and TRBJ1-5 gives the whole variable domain SQTIHQWPATLVQPVGSPLSLECTVEGTSNPNLYWYRQAAGRGLQLLFYSVGIGQISSEVPQNLSASRPQDRQFILSSKKLLLSDSGFYLCAWTPGANQPQHFGDGTRLSIL.

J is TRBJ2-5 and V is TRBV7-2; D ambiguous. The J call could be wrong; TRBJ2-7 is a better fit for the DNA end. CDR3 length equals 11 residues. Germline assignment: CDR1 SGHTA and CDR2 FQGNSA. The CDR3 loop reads CASSLIYEQYF. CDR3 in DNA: TGTGCCAGCAGCTTAATCTACGAGCAGTACTTC.

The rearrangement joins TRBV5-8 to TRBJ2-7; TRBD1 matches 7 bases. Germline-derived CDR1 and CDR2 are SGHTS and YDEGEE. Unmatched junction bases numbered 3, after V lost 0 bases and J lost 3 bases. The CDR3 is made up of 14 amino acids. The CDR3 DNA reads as TGTGCCAGCAGCTTGGACCAGGGGGACTACGAGCAGTACTTC. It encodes CASSLDQGDYEQYF.

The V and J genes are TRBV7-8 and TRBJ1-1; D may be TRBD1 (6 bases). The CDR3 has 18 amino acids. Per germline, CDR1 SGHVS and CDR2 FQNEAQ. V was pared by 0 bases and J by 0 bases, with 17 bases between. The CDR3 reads CASSLALQGLFMNTEAFF. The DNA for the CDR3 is TGTGCCAGCAGCTTAGCGCTACAGGGCCTGTTCATGAACACTGAAGCTTTCTTT.

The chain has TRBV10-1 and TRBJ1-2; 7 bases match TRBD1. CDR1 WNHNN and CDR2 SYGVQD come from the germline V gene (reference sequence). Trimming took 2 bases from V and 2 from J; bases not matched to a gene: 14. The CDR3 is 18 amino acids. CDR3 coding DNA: TGCGCCAGCAGTGAGAAGGTGGGGACAGCGAACCTGAACTATGGCTACACCTTC. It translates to CASSEKVGTANLNYGYTF.

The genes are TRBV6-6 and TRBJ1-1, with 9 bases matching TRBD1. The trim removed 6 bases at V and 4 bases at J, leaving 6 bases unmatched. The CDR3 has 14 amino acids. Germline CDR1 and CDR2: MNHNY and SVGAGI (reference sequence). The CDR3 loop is CASRLQGASTEAFF. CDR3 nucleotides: TGTGCCAGCAGATTACAGGGGGCGAGCACTGAAGCTTTCTTT.

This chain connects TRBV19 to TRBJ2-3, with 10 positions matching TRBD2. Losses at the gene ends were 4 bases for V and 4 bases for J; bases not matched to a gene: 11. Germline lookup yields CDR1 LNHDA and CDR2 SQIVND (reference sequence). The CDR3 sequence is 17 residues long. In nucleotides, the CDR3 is TGTGCCAGTAGTAAAGGTCCGACTAGCGGGCGGGCAGATACGCAGTATTTT. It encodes CASSKGPTSGRADTQYF.

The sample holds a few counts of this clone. CDR3 protein: CASSQLTGYNQPQHF. The CDR3 nucleotides read TGCGCCAGCAGCCAGCTGACAGGGTACAATCAGCCCCAGCATTTT. The V call is TRBV4-1, the J call TRBJ1-5; 7 bases are a match to TRBD1. The CDR3 is 15 amino acids. Germline-derived CDR1 and CDR2 are MGHRA and YSYEKL. V shed 3 bases, J shed 3 bases, and the junction held 5 bases outside the gene matches.

The CDR3 loop reads CASSQTSGGPRYNEQFF. The CDR3 coding sequence is TGTGCCAGCAGCCAGACTAGCGGGGGACCGCGCTACAATGAGCAGTTCTTC. The V and J genes are TRBV6-4 and TRBJ2-1; 12 nucleotides agree with TRBD2. This CDR3 region has 17 residues. The J segment lost 3 bases and the V segment lost 6 bases, leaving 9 bases of the junction unmatched. Germline V lookup: CDR1 MRHNA, CDR2 SNTAGT.

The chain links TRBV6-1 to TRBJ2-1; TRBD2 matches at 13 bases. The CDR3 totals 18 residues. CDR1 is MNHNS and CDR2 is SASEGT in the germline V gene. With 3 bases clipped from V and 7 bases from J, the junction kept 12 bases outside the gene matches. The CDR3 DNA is TGTGCCAGCAGTGAGTTGGGGCCGACTAGCGGGGGGCCGAATGAGCAGTTCTTC. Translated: CASSELGPTSGGPNEQFF.

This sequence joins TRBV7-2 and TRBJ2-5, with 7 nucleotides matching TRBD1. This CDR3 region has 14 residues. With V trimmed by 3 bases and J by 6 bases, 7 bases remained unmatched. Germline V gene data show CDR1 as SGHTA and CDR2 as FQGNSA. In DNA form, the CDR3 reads TGTGCCAGCAGCTTTGACAGGGTCGAACAGACCCAGTACTTC. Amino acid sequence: CASSFDRVEQTQYF.

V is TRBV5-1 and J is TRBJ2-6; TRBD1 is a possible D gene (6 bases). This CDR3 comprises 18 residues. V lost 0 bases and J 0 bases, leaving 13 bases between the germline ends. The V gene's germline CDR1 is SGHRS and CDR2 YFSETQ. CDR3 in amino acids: CASSLAQDSHSGANVLTF. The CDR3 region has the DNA TGCGCCAGCAGCTTGGCCCAGGACAGCCACTCTGGGGCCAACGTCCTGACTTTC.

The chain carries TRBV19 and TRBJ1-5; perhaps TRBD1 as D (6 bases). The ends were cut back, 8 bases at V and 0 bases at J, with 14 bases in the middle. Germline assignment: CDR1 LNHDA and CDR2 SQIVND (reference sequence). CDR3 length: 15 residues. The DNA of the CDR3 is TGTGCCAGTCTTAAGCGAGGGGGTAGCAATCAGCCCCAGCATTTT. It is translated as CASLKRGGSNQPQHF. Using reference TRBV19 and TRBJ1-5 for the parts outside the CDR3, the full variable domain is DGGITQSPKYLFRKEGQNVTLSCEQNLNHDAMYWYRQDPGQGLRLIYYSQIVNDFQKGDIAEGYSVSREKKESFPLTVTSAQKNPTAFYLCASLKRGGSNQPQHFGDGTRLSIL.

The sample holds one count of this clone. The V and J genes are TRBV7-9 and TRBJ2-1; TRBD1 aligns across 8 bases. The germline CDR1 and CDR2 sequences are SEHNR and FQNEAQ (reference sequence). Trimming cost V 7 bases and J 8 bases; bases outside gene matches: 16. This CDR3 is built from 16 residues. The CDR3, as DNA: TGTGCCAGCACCCTAAGGGAGACAGGGGAAAAGGATGAGCAGTTCTTC. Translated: CASTLRETGEKDEQFF.

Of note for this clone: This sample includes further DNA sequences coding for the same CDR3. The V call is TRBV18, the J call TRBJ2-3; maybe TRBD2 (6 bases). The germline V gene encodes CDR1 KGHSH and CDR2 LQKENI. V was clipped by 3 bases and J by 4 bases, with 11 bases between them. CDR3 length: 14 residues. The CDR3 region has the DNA TGTGCCAGCTCACCCACTGGAGGGCCAGATACGCAGTATTTT. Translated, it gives CASSPTGGPDTQYF.

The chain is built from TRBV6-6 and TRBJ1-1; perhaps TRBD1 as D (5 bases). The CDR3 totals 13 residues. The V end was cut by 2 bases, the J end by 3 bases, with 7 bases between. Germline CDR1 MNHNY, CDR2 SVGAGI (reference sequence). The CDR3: CASSYGGDTEAFF. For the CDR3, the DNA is TGTGCCAGCAGTTACGGGGGAGACACTGAAGCTTTCTTT.

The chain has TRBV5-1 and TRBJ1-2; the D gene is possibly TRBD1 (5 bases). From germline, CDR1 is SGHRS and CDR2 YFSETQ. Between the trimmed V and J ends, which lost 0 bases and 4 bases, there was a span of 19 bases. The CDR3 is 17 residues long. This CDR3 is CASSLGQGTKYSYGYTF. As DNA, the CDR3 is TGCGCCAGCAGCTTGGGGCAGGGTACCAAATATAGCTATGGCTACACCTTC.

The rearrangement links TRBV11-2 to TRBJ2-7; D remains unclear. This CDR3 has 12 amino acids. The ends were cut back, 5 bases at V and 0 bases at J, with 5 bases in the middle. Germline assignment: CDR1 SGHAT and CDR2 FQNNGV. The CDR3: CASSLSSYEQYF. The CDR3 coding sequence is TGTGCCAGCAGCCTGAGCTCCTACGAGCAGTACTTC.

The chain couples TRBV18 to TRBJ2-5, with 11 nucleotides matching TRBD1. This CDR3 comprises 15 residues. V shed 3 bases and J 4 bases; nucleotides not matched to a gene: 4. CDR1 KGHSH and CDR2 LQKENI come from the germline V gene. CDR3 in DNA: TGTGCCAGCTCACCCCGGGACAGGGGGAGAGAGACCCAGTACTTC. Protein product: CASSPRDRGRETQYF.

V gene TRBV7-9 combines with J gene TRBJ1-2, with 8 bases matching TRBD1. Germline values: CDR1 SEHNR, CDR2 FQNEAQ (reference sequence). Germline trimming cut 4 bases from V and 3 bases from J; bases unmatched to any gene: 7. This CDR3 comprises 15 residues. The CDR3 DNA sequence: TGTGCCAGCAGCTACTCCGGGACAGGATACTATGGCTACACCTTC. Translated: CASSYSGTGYYGYTF.

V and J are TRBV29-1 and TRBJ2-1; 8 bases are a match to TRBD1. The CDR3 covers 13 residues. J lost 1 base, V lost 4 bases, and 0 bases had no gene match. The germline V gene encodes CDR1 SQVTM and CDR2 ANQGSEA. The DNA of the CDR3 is TGCAGCGTTGGGACAGGGTCCTACAATGAGCAGTTCTTC. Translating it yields CSVGTGSYNEQFF.

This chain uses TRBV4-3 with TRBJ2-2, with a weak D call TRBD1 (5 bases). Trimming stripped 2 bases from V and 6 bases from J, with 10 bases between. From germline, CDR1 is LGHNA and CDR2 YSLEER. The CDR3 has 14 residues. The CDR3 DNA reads TGCGCCAGCAGCCAAAGTCTGGGGCCCGGGGAGCTGTTTTTT. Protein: CASSQSLGPGELFF.

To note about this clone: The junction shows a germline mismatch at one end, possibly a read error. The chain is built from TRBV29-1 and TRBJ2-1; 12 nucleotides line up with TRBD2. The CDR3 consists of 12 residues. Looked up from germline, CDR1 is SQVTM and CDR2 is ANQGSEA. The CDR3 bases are TGCAGCGTTTCTACTAGCGGGGGGCCTCCGATCTTC. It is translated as CSVSTSGGPPIF.

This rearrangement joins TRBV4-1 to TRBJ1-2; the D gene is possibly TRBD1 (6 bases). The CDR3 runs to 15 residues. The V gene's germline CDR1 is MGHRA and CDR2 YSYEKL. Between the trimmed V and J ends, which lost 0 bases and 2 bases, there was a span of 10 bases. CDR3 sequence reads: CASSQDNRDNYGYTF. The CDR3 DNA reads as TGCGCCAGCAGCCAAGACAACAGGGACAACTATGGCTACACCTTC.

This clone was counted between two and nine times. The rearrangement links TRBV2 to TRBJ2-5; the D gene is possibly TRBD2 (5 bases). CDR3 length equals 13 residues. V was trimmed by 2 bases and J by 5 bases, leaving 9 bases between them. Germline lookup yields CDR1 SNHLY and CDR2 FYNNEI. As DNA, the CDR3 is TGTGCCAGCAGTGAACTAGCCAGGGAGACCCAGTACTTC. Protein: CASSELARETQYF.

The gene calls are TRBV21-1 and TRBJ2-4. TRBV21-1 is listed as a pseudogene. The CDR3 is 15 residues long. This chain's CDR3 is CASSSLGPCKNIQYF. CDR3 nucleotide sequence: TGTGCCAGCAGCTCCCTGGGACCGTGCAAAAACATTCAGTACTTC.

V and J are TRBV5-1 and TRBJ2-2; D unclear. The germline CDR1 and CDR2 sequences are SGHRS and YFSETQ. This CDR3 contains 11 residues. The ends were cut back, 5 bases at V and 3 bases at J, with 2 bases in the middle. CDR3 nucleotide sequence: TGCGCCAGCAGAGACACCGGGGAGCTGTTTTTT. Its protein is CASRDTGELFF.

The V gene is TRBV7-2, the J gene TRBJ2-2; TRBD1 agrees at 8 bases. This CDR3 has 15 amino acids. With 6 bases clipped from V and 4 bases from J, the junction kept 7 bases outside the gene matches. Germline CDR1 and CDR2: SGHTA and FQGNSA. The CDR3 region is CASRKGQAVTGELFF. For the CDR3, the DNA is TGTGCCAGCAGAAAGGGACAGGCCGTCACCGGGGAGCTGTTTTTT.

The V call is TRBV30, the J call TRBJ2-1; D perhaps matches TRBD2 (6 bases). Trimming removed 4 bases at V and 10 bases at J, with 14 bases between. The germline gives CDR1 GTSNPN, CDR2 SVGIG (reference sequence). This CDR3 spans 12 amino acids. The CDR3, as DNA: TGTGCCTGGACCCGGGACTCCTCGGAGCAGTTCTTC. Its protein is CAWTRDSSEQFF.

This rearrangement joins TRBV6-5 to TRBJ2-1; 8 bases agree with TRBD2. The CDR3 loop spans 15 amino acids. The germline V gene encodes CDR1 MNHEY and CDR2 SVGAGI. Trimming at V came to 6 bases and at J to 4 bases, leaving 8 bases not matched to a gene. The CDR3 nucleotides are TGTGCCAGCAGCCCCGGTACTAGCGGATACAATGAGCAGTTCTTC. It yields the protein CASSPGTSGYNEQFF.

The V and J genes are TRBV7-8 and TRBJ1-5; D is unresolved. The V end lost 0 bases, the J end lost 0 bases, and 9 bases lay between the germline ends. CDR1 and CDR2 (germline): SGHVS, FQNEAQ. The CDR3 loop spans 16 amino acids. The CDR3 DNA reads TGTGCCAGCAGCTTAGCTACAGTTTATAGCAATCAGCCCCAGCATTTT. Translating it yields CASSLATVYSNQPQHF.